Listed below are T cell receptor beta chains from one sample, sequenced in a study of blood T cells in healthy people across ages. One entry per CDR3 protein, called by TCRdb with MiXCR from the 5' RACE reads. Of roughly 790,000 distinct CDR3 sequences listed, approximately 39% are singletons. Sample: blood. Receptors originate from a woman aged 55-75 years in good health. CDR3s include the opening cysteine and the closing phenylalanine or tryptophan. A D gene is named only where the DNA matches it firmly. Clone size is not always given. Where it is, it says once, few, many or a class for expanded clones.

abundance: .
v_gene: TRBV5-1
j_gene: TRBJ2-1
d_gene: .
CDR3aa: CASSLSSTAYREQFF
CDR3nt: TGCGCCAGCAGCTTGTCATCTACGGCGTACAGGGAGCAGTTCTTC

abundance: .
v_gene: TRBV5-1
j_gene: TRBJ2-5
d_gene: .
CDR3aa: CASSNGPTQETQYF
CDR3nt: TGCGCCAGCAGCAATGGACCCACCCAAGAGACCCAGTACTTC

abundance: few
v_gene: TRBV20-1
j_gene: TRBJ1-1
d_gene: .
CDR3aa: CSAHEQAIHTEAFF
CDR3nt: TGCAGTGCTCATGAACAGGCAATCCACACTGAAGCTTTCTTT

abundance: few
v_gene: TRBV4-2
j_gene: TRBJ2-3
d_gene: .
CDR3aa: CASSHGGPSSTDTQYF
CDR3nt: TGTGCCAGCAGCCACGGGGGACCGAGCAGCACAGATACGCAGTATTTT

abundance: .
v_gene: TRBV6-4
j_gene: TRBJ2-3
d_gene: TRBD2
CDR3aa: CASSDGGGDTDTQYF
CDR3nt: TGTGCCAGCAGTGACGGCGGGGGGGACACAGATACGCAGTATTTT

abundance: .
v_gene: TRBV28
j_gene: TRBJ2-5
d_gene: .
CDR3aa: CASSWGVETQYF
CDR3nt: TGTGCCAGCAGTTGGGGTGTAGAGACCCAGTACTTC

abundance: .
v_gene: TRBV7-7
j_gene: TRBJ2-3
d_gene: .
CDR3aa: CASSGDNTDTQYF
CDR3nt: TGTGCCAGCAGCGGGGACAACACAGATACGCAGTATTTT

abundance: once
v_gene: TRBV6-1
j_gene: TRBJ2-7
d_gene: .
CDR3aa: CASTLIPPGGVTYEQYF
CDR3nt: TGTGCCAGCACCTTAATTCCTCCGGGGGGCGTCACCTACGAGCAGTACTTC

abundance: .
v_gene: TRBV7-9
j_gene: TRBJ2-7
d_gene: TRBD1
CDR3aa: CASSDIRAGTGDNEQYF
CDR3nt: TGTGCCAGCAGCGACATACGAGCCGGGACAGGGGACAACGAGCAGTACTTC

abundance: .
v_gene: TRBV20-1
j_gene: TRBJ2-5
d_gene: .
CDR3aa: CSARGLAVQETQYF
CDR3nt: TGCAGTGCTAGAGGTCTAGCAGTTCAAGAGACCCAGTACTTC

abundance: .
v_gene: TRBV6-2/TRBV6-3
j_gene: TRBJ1-5
d_gene: .
CDR3aa: CASSYSAGLNQPQHF
CDR3nt: TGTGCCAGCAGTTACTCGGCAGGCCTCAATCAGCCCCAGCATTTT

abundance: few
v_gene: TRBV13
j_gene: TRBJ1-4
d_gene: .
CDR3aa: CASRVRSDEKLFF
CDR3nt: TGTGCCAGCAGGGTTCGTTCAGATGAAAAACTGTTTTTT

abundance: many
v_gene: TRBV29-1
j_gene: TRBJ2-1
d_gene: .
CDR3aa: CSVEGGREQYNEQFF
CDR3nt: TGCAGCGTTGAAGGGGGGCGGGAGCAGTACAATGAGCAGTTCTTC

abundance: .
v_gene: TRBV27
j_gene: TRBJ2-7
d_gene: TRBD1
CDR3aa: CASSSHRDREYEQYF
CDR3nt: TGTGCCAGCAGCTCACACCGGGACAGGGAGTACGAGCAGTACTTC

abundance: few
v_gene: TRBV29-1
j_gene: TRBJ1-2
d_gene: .
CDR3aa: CSVLARTGYYGYTF
CDR3nt: TGCAGCGTCCTCGCGCGAACAGGGTACTATGGCTACACCTTC

abundance: .
v_gene: TRBV10-3
j_gene: TRBJ2-2
d_gene: TRBD1
CDR3aa: CATEQGADTGELFF
CDR3nt: TGTGCCACTGAACAGGGGGCAGACACCGGGGAGCTGTTTTTT

abundance: .
v_gene: TRBV7-2
j_gene: TRBJ2-6
d_gene: .
CDR3aa: CASSLDRLYSGANVLTF
CDR3nt: TGTGCCAGCAGCTTAGATAGGCTATACTCTGGGGCCAACGTCCTGACTTTC

abundance: few
v_gene: TRBV20-1
j_gene: TRBJ2-7
d_gene: .
CDR3aa: CSATMGVYEQYF
CDR3nt: TGCAGTGCAACCATGGGGGTGTACGAGCAGTACTTC

abundance: few
v_gene: TRBV20-1
j_gene: TRBJ2-5
d_gene: .
CDR3aa: CSARILPRQGGLAQETQYF
CDR3nt: TGCAGTGCTAGAATCCTCCCCCGTCAGGGGGGACTCGCCCAAGAGACCCAGTACTTC

abundance: .
v_gene: TRBV12-3/TRBV12-4
j_gene: TRBJ1-4
d_gene: TRBD1
CDR3aa: CASTRTGNEKLFF
CDR3nt: TGTGCCAGCACCAGGACAGGGAATGAAAAACTGTTTTTT

abundance: .
v_gene: TRBV29-1
j_gene: TRBJ1-5
d_gene: .
CDR3aa: CSVSSTGNQPQHF
CDR3nt: TGCAGCGTCTCGAGCACAGGGAATCAGCCCCAGCATTTT

abundance: few
v_gene: TRBV20-1
j_gene: TRBJ2-1
d_gene: .
CDR3aa: CSARDRGQGGAYNEQFF
CDR3nt: TGCAGTGCTAGAGACAGGGGGCAGGGGGGGGCTTACAATGAGCAGTTCTTC

abundance: .
v_gene: TRBV12-3/TRBV12-4
j_gene: TRBJ2-1
d_gene: TRBD1
CDR3aa: CASSVKTGGEQFF
CDR3nt: TGTGCCAGCAGTGTGAAGACAGGGGGAGAGCAGTTCTTC

abundance: medium-sized
v_gene: TRBV11-2
j_gene: TRBJ2-3
d_gene: .
CDR3aa: CASSFGGPSTDTQYF
CDR3nt: TGTGCCAGCAGCTTCGGGGGACCTAGCACAGATACGCAGTATTTT

abundance: few
v_gene: TRBV20-1
j_gene: TRBJ1-1
d_gene: .
CDR3aa: CSARDPVAEAFF
CDR3nt: TGCAGTGCTAGAGACCCAGTCGCTGAAGCTTTCTTT

abundance: .
v_gene: TRBV12-5
j_gene: TRBJ1-5
d_gene: .
CDR3aa: CASGLNQPQHF
CDR3nt: TGTGCTAGTGGTTTGAATCAGCCCCAGCATTTT

abundance: few
v_gene: TRBV20-1
j_gene: TRBJ2-7
d_gene: TRBD2
CDR3aa: CSGGRGLVPYEQYF
CDR3nt: TGCAGTGGCGGCCGGGGACTAGTTCCCTACGAGCAGTACTTC

abundance: many
v_gene: TRBV12-3/TRBV12-4
j_gene: TRBJ2-5
d_gene: TRBD1
CDR3aa: CASTLTGGAETQYF
CDR3nt: TGTGCCAGCACCCTAACAGGGGGCGCAGAGACCCAGTACTTC

abundance: .
v_gene: TRBV4-3
j_gene: TRBJ2-6
d_gene: TRBD2
CDR3aa: CASSQDGPSGSSWANVLTF
CDR3nt: TGCGCCAGCAGCCAAGATGGGCCTAGCGGTAGCTCTTGGGCCAACGTCCTGACTTTC

abundance: once
v_gene: TRBV28
j_gene: TRBJ1-6
d_gene: .
CDR3aa: CASSLGSEFSPLHF
CDR3nt: TGTGCCAGCAGTTTAGGGAGTGAGTTTTCACCCCTCCACTTT

abundance: once
v_gene: TRBV9
j_gene: TRBJ2-3
d_gene: TRBD1
CDR3aa: CASMRTGGSAGTDTQYF
CDR3nt: TGTGCCAGCATGCGGACAGGTGGTTCCGCCGGCACAGATACGCAGTATTTT

abundance: few
v_gene: TRBV7-3
j_gene: TRBJ2-6
d_gene: .
CDR3aa: CASSFLPGQSSGANVLTF
CDR3nt: TGTGCCAGCAGCTTCCTACCGGGACAAAGCTCTGGGGCCAACGTCCTGACTTTC

abundance: few
v_gene: TRBV28
j_gene: TRBJ2-7
d_gene: .
CDR3aa: CASSLAAEGGYEQYF
CDR3nt: TGTGCCAGCAGTTTAGCGGCAGAAGGCGGCTACGAGCAGTACTTC

abundance: .
v_gene: TRBV20-1
j_gene: TRBJ2-7
d_gene: TRBD2
CDR3aa: CSAREGTSRSSYEQYF
CDR3nt: TGCAGTGCTAGAGAGGGGACTAGCAGGAGCTCCTACGAGCAGTACTTC

abundance: few
v_gene: TRBV6-5
j_gene: TRBJ2-5
d_gene: .
CDR3aa: CASSYGNQETQYF
CDR3nt: TGTGCCAGCAGTTACGGGAACCAAGAGACCCAGTACTTC

abundance: .
v_gene: TRBV3-1
j_gene: TRBJ1-2
d_gene: .
CDR3aa: CASSPGVGGAGYTF
CDR3nt: TGTGCCAGCAGCCCCGGTGTGGGGGGCGCGGGCTACACCTTC

abundance: few
v_gene: TRBV5-8
j_gene: TRBJ1-2
d_gene: .
CDR3aa: CASIWRYGYTF
CDR3nt: TGTGCCAGCATCTGGCGCTATGGCTACACCTTC

abundance: .
v_gene: TRBV7-2
j_gene: TRBJ2-5
d_gene: TRBD2
CDR3aa: CASSLLSTSGSNNERYF
CDR3nt: TGTGCCAGCAGCTTGTTGTCGACTAGCGGGTCTAACAATGAGCGGTACTTC

abundance: .
v_gene: TRBV12-3/TRBV12-4
j_gene: TRBJ2-5
d_gene: .
CDR3aa: CASSHGTIYQETQYF
CDR3nt: TGTGCCAGCAGTCATGGGACAATCTACCAAGAGACCCAGTACTTC

abundance: .
v_gene: TRBV27
j_gene: TRBJ1-2
d_gene: TRBD1
CDR3aa: CASSRLTGVGYTF
CDR3nt: TGTGCCAGCAGCCGTCTTACAGGGGTTGGCTACACCTTC

abundance: many
v_gene: TRBV7-3
j_gene: TRBJ2-7
d_gene: .
CDR3aa: CASSSQAGVYEQYF
CDR3nt: TGTGCCAGCAGCTCCCAGGCAGGGGTCTACGAGCAGTACTTC

abundance: .
v_gene: TRBV12-3/TRBV12-4
j_gene: TRBJ2-1
d_gene: .
CDR3aa: CASSGTPADEQLF
CDR3nt: TGTGCCAGCTCCGGGACTCCGGCGGATGAGCAGTTATTC

abundance: few
v_gene: TRBV20-1
j_gene: TRBJ2-3
d_gene: TRBD2
CDR3aa: CSAVPSGGSGTDTQYF
CDR3nt: TGCAGTGCGGTCCCTAGCGGGGGATCAGGCACAGATACGCAGTATTTT

abundance: once
v_gene: TRBV7-2
j_gene: TRBJ2-7
d_gene: TRBD1
CDR3aa: CASSYQGAVEWNEQYF
CDR3nt: TGTGCCAGCAGCTACCAGGGGGCGGTGGAGTGGAATGAGCAGTACTTC

abundance: once
v_gene: TRBV15
j_gene: TRBJ1-2
d_gene: TRBD1
CDR3aa: CATSGQDRGRSYGYTF
CDR3nt: TGTGCCACCAGCGGCCAGGACAGGGGTCGAAGCTATGGCTACACCTTC

abundance: .
v_gene: TRBV7-9
j_gene: TRBJ2-1
d_gene: TRBD2
CDR3aa: CASSLARESVSEQFF
CDR3nt: TGTGCCAGCAGCCTCGCGCGGGAGTCCGTGAGTGAGCAGTTCTTC

abundance: .
v_gene: TRBV9
j_gene: TRBJ2-5
d_gene: TRBD2
CDR3aa: CASNRGGTSGGGETQYF
CDR3nt: TGTGCCAGCAACCGAGGGGGGACTAGCGGGGGAGGGGAGACCCAGTACTTC

abundance: .
v_gene: TRBV29-1
j_gene: TRBJ1-2
d_gene: .
CDR3aa: CSVDLGYTF
CDR3nt: TGCAGCGTTGATCTGGGCTACACCTTC

abundance: .
v_gene: TRBV20-1
j_gene: TRBJ1-2
d_gene: .
CDR3aa: CSASYPNYGYTF
CDR3nt: TGCAGTGCTAGTTACCCCAACTATGGCTACACCTTC

abundance: .
v_gene: TRBV9
j_gene: TRBJ1-2
d_gene: .
CDR3aa: CASSAQGTAGYTF
CDR3nt: TGTGCCAGCAGCGCCCAGGGGACGGCTGGCTACACCTTC

abundance: .
v_gene: TRBV29-1
j_gene: TRBJ1-2
d_gene: .
CDR3aa: CSVEAGRGNYGYTF
CDR3nt: TGCAGCGTTGAAGCGGGGCGGGGGAACTATGGCTACACCTTC